Below, 32 T cell receptor beta chains from the same sample are listed, as sequenced in a study of T-cell memory formation after mild COVID-19. Each CDR3 protein gets one entry after TCRdb re-called the 5' RACE reads with MiXCR. The data show 270,000 or so distinct CDR3 sequences, with 16% seen just once and 20% to 25% held by the top ten. The material sequenced was PBMCs or a T cell subset sorted from them (not recorded which). Receptors were obtained from a man between 18 and 29 years old who had mild COVID-19 (a few samples of this study predate the infection). Cell type and time point are not known.

This clonotype was detected only a few times. This rearrangement joins TRBV7-2 to TRBJ2-2, with 8 bases aligning to TRBD2. CDR1 SGHTA and CDR2 FQGNSA come from the germline V gene. This CDR3 contains 18 residues. J lost 5 bases, V lost 1 base, and 12 bases had no gene match. The CDR3 is CASSLGVSGGRVTGELFF. For the CDR3, the DNA is TGTGCCAGCAGCTTAGGTGTCAGCGGGGGCCGAGTTACCGGGGAGCTGTTTTTT.

This clonotype was picked up a small number of times. The gene calls are TRBV7-3 and TRBJ2-2; TRBD1 matches at 8 bases. Per germline, CDR1 SGHTA and CDR2 FQGTGA. V lost 5 bases and J lost 6; bases outside the gene matches: 11. CDR3 length: 16 amino acids. CDR3 in DNA: TGTGCCAGCAGCCCTCCGGACAGGGCAAACGCCGGGGAGCTGTTTTTT. It yields the protein CASSPPDRANAGELFF.

This clonotype was detected only a few times. The genes are TRBV7-9 and TRBJ2-5; the match to TRBD2 covers 15 bases. There are 15 residues in the CDR3. V dropped 5 bases and J dropped 4; count of bases not matched to a gene: 2. Germline V gene sequence: CDR1 SEHNR, CDR2 FQNEAQ (reference sequence). This CDR3 reads CASSRTSGGGETQYF. For the CDR3, the DNA is TGTGCCAGCAGCCGGACTAGCGGGGGGGGAGAGACCCAGTACTTC.

The chain carries TRBV5-6 and TRBJ1-1; D ambiguous. Germline V lookup: CDR1 SGHDT, CDR2 YYEEEE. The CDR3 covers 14 residues. The ends were cut back, 2 bases at V and 10 bases at J, with 18 bases in the middle. For the CDR3, the DNA is TGTGCCAGCAGCTTTTTTCCGGGGTGGTTTGGAGCTTTCTTT. Protein sequence: CASSFFPGWFGAFF. The full variable domain, rest sourced from reference TRBV5-6 and TRBJ1-1, is DAGVTQSPTHLIKTRGQQVTLRCSPKSGHDTVSWYQQALGQGPQFIFQYYEEEERQRGNFPDRFSGHQFPNYSSELNVNALLLGDSALYLCASSFFPGWFGAFFGQGTRLTVV.

The rearrangement uses TRBV7-9 and TRBJ2-7; perhaps TRBD1 as D (5 bases). V gave up 0 bases and J gave up 6 bases, with 9 bases separating them. There are 13 residues in the CDR3. Germline CDR1 reads SEHNR; CDR2 reads FQNEAQ (reference sequence). The DNA for the CDR3 is TGTGCCAGCAGCTTAGCGCAGGGTATCGAGCAGTACTTC. This translates into CASSLAQGIEQYF.

This clonotype was detected ten times or more. The V and J genes are TRBV7-6 and TRBJ1-4; tentative D call: TRBD1 (5 bases). Germline values: CDR1 SGHVS, CDR2 FNYEAQ. V was cut by 1 base and J by 8 bases, with 14 bases left in between. This CDR3 region has 15 residues. CDR3 nucleotides: TGTGCCAGCAGCTTAGGAGGGGCCTCGGGGGAAAAACTGTTTTTT. Protein product: CASSLGGASGEKLFF.

This clonotype has only a few counts. The chain joins TRBV6-6 to TRBJ2-5; D is unclear. Germline V CDR1 and CDR2: MNHNY, SVGAGI (reference sequence). The CDR3 loop spans 14 amino acids. V was cut by 0 bases and J by 1 base, with 6 bases left in between. CDR3 loop: CASSYSGPQETQYF. Here the CDR3 DNA reads TGTGCCAGCAGTTACTCGGGTCCCCAAGAGACCCAGTACTTC.

CDR3 loop: CSVHLAGGSYNEQFF. The CDR3 coding sequence is TGCAGCGTACACCTAGCGGGGGGGTCCTACAATGAGCAGTTCTTC. The chain has TRBV29-1 and TRBJ2-1; TRBD2 matches at 12 bases. The CDR3 contains 15 residues. The germline V gene has CDR1 SQVTM and CDR2 ANQGSEA. The junction had 4 bases not matched to a gene; V was cut back by 6 bases and J by 1 base.

In this sample, this clonotype turned up a few times. The genes are TRBV20-1 and TRBJ2-5; tentative D call: TRBD1 (6 bases). CDR1 is DFQATT, CDR2 SNEGSKA, per germline (reference sequence). V was clipped by 3 bases and J by 2 bases, with 16 bases between them. This CDR3 has 15 residues. The CDR3 protein is CSARALSQGQETQYF. CDR3 coding DNA: TGCAGTGCTAGGGCCCTTTCACAGGGACAAGAGACCCAGTACTTC.

V usage is TRBV12-5 and J usage is TRBJ2-7, with D perhaps TRBD1 or TRBD2 (6 bases each). The germline V gene has CDR1 LGHNT and CDR2 FRNRAP. Trimming removed 5 bases at V and 3 bases at J, with 17 bases between. The CDR3 spans 15 residues. The CDR3 DNA is TGTGCTAGTGGTCCATACAGGGCCGGGGGCTACGAGCAGTACTTC. It codes for CASGPYRAGGYEQYF.

The V call is TRBV12-3 or TRBV12-4, the J call TRBJ1-3, with D possibly TRBD1 on 5 matching bases. Trimming left V 7 bases short and J 0 bases short, with 16 bases between. The CDR3 sequence is 16 residues long. CDR3 in amino acids: CASTPVSGHSGNTIYF. The CDR3 DNA sequence: TGTGCCAGCACCCCCGTGTCAGGGCACTCTGGAAACACCATATATTTT.

The chain has TRBV1 and TRBJ1-1. TRBV1 is a documented pseudogene. The CDR3 runs 17 residues. The CDR3 region has the DNA TGCACCAGCAGCCAAGATCTCTCGGCCAGGATGAACACTGAAGCTTTCTTT. It encodes CTSSQDLSARMNTEAFF.

The V gene is TRBV5-1, the J gene TRBJ2-1, with 10 bases aligning to TRBD1. Germline V CDR1 and CDR2: SGHRS, YFSETQ. Losses at the gene ends were 4 bases for V and 7 bases for J; bases not matched to a gene: 8. The CDR3 loop spans 15 amino acids. CDR3 residues: CASSPLTGGRNEQFF. CDR3 sequence (DNA): TGCGCCAGCAGCCCGCTGACAGGGGGCCGGAATGAGCAGTTCTTC.

This clonotype occurred a few times. The V call is TRBV5-1, the J call TRBJ2-3; D uncertain. V was shortened by 4 bases and J by 0 bases, with 9 bases between the two germline ends. The CDR3 runs 14 residues. Per the germline V gene, CDR1 is SGHRS and CDR2 is YFSETQ. CDR3 loop: CASSLQPSTDTQYF. The CDR3 region has the DNA TGCGCCAGCAGCCTACAGCCTAGCACAGATACGCAGTATTTT.

This clonotype was found a few times. This chain links TRBV24-1 with TRBJ2-3; no definite D call. Germline lookup yields CDR1 KGHDR and CDR2 SFDVKD. CDR3 length: 12 residues. With 7 bases removed from V and 4 bases from J, the gap between germline ends came to 8 bases. The CDR3 nucleotides are TGTGCCACCAGCGATAAGTCAGATACGCAGTATTTT. Translated: CATSDKSDTQYF.

This rearrangement joins TRBV7-2 to TRBJ2-1; 10 nucleotides line up with TRBD2. CDR3 length equals 15 residues. The germline gives CDR1 SGHTA, CDR2 FQGNSA. Trimming at V came to 2 bases and at J to 8 bases, leaving 6 bases not matched to a gene. The CDR3: CASSLIGLAGDEQFF. CDR3 nucleotide sequence: TGTGCCAGCAGCTTAATTGGTCTAGCGGGGGATGAGCAGTTCTTC.

This rearrangement joins TRBV7-9 to TRBJ2-2; 10 bases line up with TRBD2. Germline lookup yields CDR1 SEHNR and CDR2 FQNEAQ (reference sequence). This CDR3 contains 17 residues. J was trimmed by 2 bases and V by 4 bases; bases with no gene match: 7. The CDR3 nucleotides read TGTGCCAGCAGCTACGCCCTAGCGGGGGCCAACACCGGGGAGCTGTTTTTT. Its protein product is CASSYALAGANTGELFF. The whole variable domain, filled in from reference TRBV7-9 and TRBJ2-2, reads DTGVSQNPRHKITKRGQNVTFRCDPISEHNRLYWYRQTLGQGPEFLTYFQNEAQLEKSRLLSDRFSAERPKGSFSTLEIQRTEQGDSAMYLCASSYALAGANTGELFFGEGSRLTVL.

This clonotype occurred a few times. CDR3 nucleotides: TGTGCCAGCAGCTTTAGTAGCGGGGGCACCTACGAGCAGTACGTC. Translating gives CASSFSSGGTYEQYV. This chain connects TRBV7-6 to TRBJ2-7; 9 bases match TRBD2. The V gene's germline CDR1 is SGHVS and CDR2 FNYEAQ. Trimming removed 3 bases from V and 2 bases from J; junction bases left unmatched: 5. This CDR3 region has 15 residues.

CDR3 amino acids: CASHVGGTANEKLFF. In DNA form, the CDR3 reads TGTGCCAGCCACGTAGGGGGTACAGCTAATGAAAAACTGTTTTTT. The chain uses TRBV7-9 and TRBJ1-4; TRBD1 is a possible D gene (6 bases). The CDR3 covers 15 residues. Trimming shortened V by 8 bases and J by 3 bases, and 16 bases separated the two germline ends. Germline V gene sequence: CDR1 SEHNR, CDR2 FQNEAQ (reference sequence).

V is TRBV6-5 and J is TRBJ2-7; 7 bases agree with TRBD2. Germline V gene lookup returns CDR1 MNHEY and CDR2 SVGAGI. There are 15 residues in the CDR3. The V gene end was trimmed by 1 base and the J gene end by 1 base; junction bases not matched to a gene: 4. CDR3: CASSYYSGGSYEQYF. The CDR3 coding sequence is TGTGCCAGCAGTTACTATTCGGGGGGATCCTACGAGCAGTACTTC.

The V gene is TRBV5-5, the J gene TRBJ2-2, with 11 positions matching TRBD2. Germline values: CDR1 SGHKS, CDR2 YYEKEE (reference sequence). The junction had 6 bases not matched to a gene; V was cut back by 4 bases and J by 4 bases. CDR3 length: 16 amino acids. The CDR3: CASSSRLAGLTGELFF. The CDR3 coding sequence is TGTGCCAGCAGCAGTAGACTAGCGGGGCTCACCGGGGAGCTGTTTTTT.

This clonotype turned up a few times. The genes are TRBV30 and TRBJ2-5, with 7 bases aligning to TRBD2. Germline CDR1 is GTSNPN and CDR2 is SVGIG (reference sequence). After removal of 5 bases from V and 7 bases from J, the junction contained 7 bases not matched to a gene. CDR3 length: 12 amino acids. CDR3 in amino acids: CAWEAGTGTQYF. The CDR3 DNA follows: TGTGCCTGGGAAGCGGGGACTGGGACCCAGTACTTC.

The chain has TRBV12-3 or TRBV12-4 and TRBJ2-5, with D possibly matching TRBD2 (5 bases). This CDR3 is 13 amino acids long. Trimming took 5 bases from V and 6 from J, leaving 13 bases between them. For the CDR3, the DNA is TGTGCCAGCAGTCCCCGTGAGGGCCAGACCCAGTACTTC. As protein: CASSPREGQTQYF.

This clonotype turned up a few times. The chain couples TRBV29-1 to TRBJ2-1, with D tentatively TRBD2 (6 bases). Germline V gene lookup returns CDR1 SQVTM and CDR2 ANQGSEA. CDR3 size: 16 residues. With 1 base removed from V and 5 bases from J, the gap between germline ends came to 18 bases. In nucleotides, the CDR3 is TGCAGCGTTGAAGTGAATGGCGGACTACCTGACAATGAGCAGTTCTTC. This translates into CSVEVNGGLPDNEQFF.

This clonotype was seen a handful of times. V gene TRBV10-3 combines with J gene TRBJ1-4; a weak D match, TRBD1 (6 bases). V was cut by 10 bases and J by 2 bases, with 17 bases left in between. In germline, CDR1 is ENHRY, CDR2 SYGVKD. The CDR3 runs 15 residues. CDR3 residues: CATRDTKTTNEKLFF. CDR3 nucleotides: TGTGCCACTCGGGACACCAAGACGACTAATGAAAAACTGTTTTTT.

This clonotype came up a few times. The chain recombines TRBV5-1 with TRBJ2-5; tentative D call: TRBD2 (6 bases). The CDR3 covers 13 residues. V lost 4 bases and J 3 bases, leaving 10 bases between the germline ends. CDR1 SGHRS and CDR2 YFSETQ come from the germline V gene. The CDR3 nucleotides are TGCGCCAGCAGCATCGCTAGCGAAGAGACCCAGTACTTC. It is translated as CASSIASEETQYF.

V and J are TRBV29-1 and TRBJ2-5; 7 positions agree with TRBD1. The CDR3 is 12 residues long. V lost 4 bases and J lost 5; bases outside the gene matches: 4. The germline V gene encodes CDR1 SQVTM and CDR2 ANQGSEA. The CDR3 sequence is CSVGEGAETQYF. Written as DNA, the CDR3 is TGCAGCGTTGGTGAGGGGGCGGAGACCCAGTACTTC.

In this sample, this clonotype turned up a few times. The chain couples TRBV23-1 to TRBJ2-7; D ambiguous. TRBV23-1 qualifies as an ORF whose function is uncertain. The V and J ends lost 2 bases and 1 base respectively, with 6 bases between them. This CDR3 has 13 residues. CDR3 sequence: CASSQDGSYEQYV. CDR3 nucleotide sequence: TGCGCCAGCAGTCAAGACGGTTCCTACGAGCAGTACGTC.

The chain uses TRBV24-1 and TRBJ2-5; 7 nucleotides match TRBD1. The CDR3 is 15 amino acids. The junction had 5 bases not matched to a gene; V was cut back by 2 bases and J by 3 bases. Per germline, CDR1 KGHDR and CDR2 SFDVKD. CDR3 amino acids: CATSDSPGQKETQYF. CDR3 bases: TGTGCCACCAGTGATTCGCCGGGACAGAAAGAGACCCAGTACTTC.

This clonotype was seen only a few times. V and J are TRBV4-2 and TRBJ2-3; D call uncertain. CDR3 length: 13 residues. Trimming left V 2 bases short and J 4 bases short, with 7 bases between. CDR1 and CDR2 (germline): LGHNA, YNFKEQ. The CDR3 is CASSQRHPDTQYF. CDR3 nucleotides: TGTGCCAGCAGCCAACGTCACCCAGATACGCAGTATTTT.

The chain combines TRBV7-2 with TRBJ1-2; 7 bases line up with TRBD1. V trimming: 4 bases; J trimming: 3 bases; junction bases outside the gene matches: 2. Germline V lookup: CDR1 SGHTA, CDR2 FQGNSA. The CDR3 loop spans 13 amino acids. CDR3 loop: CASSYGTDYGYTF. For the CDR3, the DNA is TGTGCCAGCAGCTACGGGACAGACTATGGCTACACCTTC.

A few counts support this clonotype. CDR3 coding DNA: TGTGCCAGCAGCGTAGCTAACCTAGCGGGGGAAGATACGCAGTATTTT. Translation gives CASSVANLAGEDTQYF. The chain recombines TRBV9 with TRBJ2-3; 10 nucleotides match TRBD2. V shed 0 bases, J shed 5 bases, and the junction held 6 bases outside the gene matches. Germline assignment: CDR1 SGDLS and CDR2 YYNGEE. This CDR3 is 16 amino acids long.